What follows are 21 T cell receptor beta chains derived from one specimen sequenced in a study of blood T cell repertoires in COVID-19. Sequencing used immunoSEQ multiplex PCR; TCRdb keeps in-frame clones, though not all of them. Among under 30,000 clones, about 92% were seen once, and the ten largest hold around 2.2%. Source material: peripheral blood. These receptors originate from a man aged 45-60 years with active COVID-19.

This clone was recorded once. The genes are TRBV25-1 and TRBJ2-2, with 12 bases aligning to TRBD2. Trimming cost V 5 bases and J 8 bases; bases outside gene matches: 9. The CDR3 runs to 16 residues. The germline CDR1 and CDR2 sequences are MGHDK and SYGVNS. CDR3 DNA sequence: TGTGCCAGCAGTCCCGGACTAGCGGGACAACGGGGGGAGCTGTTTTTT. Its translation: CASSPGLAGQRGELFF. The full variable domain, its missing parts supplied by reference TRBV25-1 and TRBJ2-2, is EADIYQTPRYLVIGTGKKITLECSQTMGHDKMYWYQQDPGMELHLIHYSYGVNSTEKGDLSSESTVSRIRTEHFPLTLESARPSHTSQYLCASSPGLAGQRGELFFGEGSRLTVL.

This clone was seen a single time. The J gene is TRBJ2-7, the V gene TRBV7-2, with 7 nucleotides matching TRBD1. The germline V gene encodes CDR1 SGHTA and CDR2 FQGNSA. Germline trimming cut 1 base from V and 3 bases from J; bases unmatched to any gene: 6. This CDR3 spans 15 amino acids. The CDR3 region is CASSLVPGGHYEQYF. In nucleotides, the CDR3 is TGTGCCAGCAGCTTAGTACCAGGGGGACACTACGAGCAGTACTTC.

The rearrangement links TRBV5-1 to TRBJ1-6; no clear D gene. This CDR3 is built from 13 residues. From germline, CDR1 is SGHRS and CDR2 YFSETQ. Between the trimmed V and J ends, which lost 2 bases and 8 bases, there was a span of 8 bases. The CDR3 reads CASSFDNDSPLHF. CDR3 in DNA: TGCGCCAGCAGCTTCGACAATGATTCACCCCTCCACTTT.

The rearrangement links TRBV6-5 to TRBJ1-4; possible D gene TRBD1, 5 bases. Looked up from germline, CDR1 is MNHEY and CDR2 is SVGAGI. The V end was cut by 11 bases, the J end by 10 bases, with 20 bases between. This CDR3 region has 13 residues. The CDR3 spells CAAGRSGGGKLFF. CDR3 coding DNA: TGTGCCGCCGGTCGATCGGGGGGGGGAAAACTGTTTTTT.

CDR3 nucleotide sequence: TGTGCCAGCTCACGTACGGACAGGTCAGGGACCCAGTACTTC. Encoded protein: CASSRTDRSGTQYF. This chain connects TRBV18 to TRBJ2-5; 7 bases fit TRBD1. Per germline, CDR1 KGHSH and CDR2 LQKENI. The CDR3 covers 14 residues. V shed 4 bases, J shed 7 bases, and the junction held 9 bases outside the gene matches.

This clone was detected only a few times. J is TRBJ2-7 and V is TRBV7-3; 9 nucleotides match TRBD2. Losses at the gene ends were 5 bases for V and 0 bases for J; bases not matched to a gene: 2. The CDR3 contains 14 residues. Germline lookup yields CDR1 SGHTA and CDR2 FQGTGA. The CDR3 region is CASSVSGGSYEQYF. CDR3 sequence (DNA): TGTGCCAGCAGCGTTAGCGGGGGCTCCTACGAGCAGTACTTC.

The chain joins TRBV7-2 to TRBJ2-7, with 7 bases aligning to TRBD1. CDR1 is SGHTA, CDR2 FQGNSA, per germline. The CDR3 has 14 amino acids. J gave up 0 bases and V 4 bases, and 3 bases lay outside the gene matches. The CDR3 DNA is TGTGCCAGCAGCTACCGGGACAGCTCCTACGAGCAGTACTTC. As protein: CASSYRDSSYEQYF.

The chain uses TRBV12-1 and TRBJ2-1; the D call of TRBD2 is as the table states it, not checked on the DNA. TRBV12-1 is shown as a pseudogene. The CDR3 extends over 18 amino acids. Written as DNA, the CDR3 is TGTGCCAGCAGCTTTGCACTTTTCTGGGCGGGAGGGCCTAGTGAGCAGTTCTTC. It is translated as CASSFALFWAGGPSEQFF.

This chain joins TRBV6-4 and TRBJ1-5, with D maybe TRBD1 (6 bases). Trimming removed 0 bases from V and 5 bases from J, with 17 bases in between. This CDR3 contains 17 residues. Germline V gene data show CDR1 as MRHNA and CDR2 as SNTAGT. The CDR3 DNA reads TGTGCCAGCAGTGACTCGTTTCGACAGGTCGTAGATCAGCCCCAGCATTTT. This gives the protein CASSDSFRQVVDQPQHF.

The CDR3 coding sequence is TGTGCCAGCAGGGTCGGGATAAACACTGAAGCTTTCTTT. It encodes CASRVGINTEAFF. The chain couples TRBV5-4 to TRBJ1-1, with unresolved D. The germline V gene encodes CDR1 SGHNT and CDR2 YYREEE (reference sequence). This CDR3 is 13 amino acids long. Trimming took 5 bases from V and 2 from J, leaving 10 bases between them.

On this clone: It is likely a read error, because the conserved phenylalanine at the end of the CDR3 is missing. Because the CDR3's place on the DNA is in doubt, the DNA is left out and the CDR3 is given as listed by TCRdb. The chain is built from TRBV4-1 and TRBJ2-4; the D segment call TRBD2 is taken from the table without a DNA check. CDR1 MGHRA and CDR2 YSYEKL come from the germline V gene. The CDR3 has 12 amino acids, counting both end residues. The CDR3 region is CASSQEGDCLLS.

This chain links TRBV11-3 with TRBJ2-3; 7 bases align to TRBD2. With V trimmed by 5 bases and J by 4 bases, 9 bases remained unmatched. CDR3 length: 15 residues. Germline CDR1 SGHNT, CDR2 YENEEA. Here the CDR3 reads CASSHGGSMSDTQYF. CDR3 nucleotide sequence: TGTGCCAGCAGCCACGGGGGGTCAATGTCAGATACGCAGTATTTT.

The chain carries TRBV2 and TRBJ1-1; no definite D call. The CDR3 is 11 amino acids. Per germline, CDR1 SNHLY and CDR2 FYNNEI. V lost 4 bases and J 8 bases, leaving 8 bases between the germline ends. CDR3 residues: CASSVQIEAFF. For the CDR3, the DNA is TGTGCCAGCAGTGTCCAAATCGAAGCTTTCTTT.

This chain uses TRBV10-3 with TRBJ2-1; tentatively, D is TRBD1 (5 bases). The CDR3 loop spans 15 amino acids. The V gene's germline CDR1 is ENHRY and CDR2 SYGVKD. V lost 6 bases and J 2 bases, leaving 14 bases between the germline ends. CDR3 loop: CAISPTDTAYNEQFF. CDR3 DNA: TGTGCCATCAGCCCGACAGATACGGCCTACAATGAGCAGTTCTTC.

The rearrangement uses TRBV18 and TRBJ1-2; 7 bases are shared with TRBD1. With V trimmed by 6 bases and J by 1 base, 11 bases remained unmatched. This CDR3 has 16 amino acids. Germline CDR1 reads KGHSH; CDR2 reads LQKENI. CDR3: CASSELTGTLNYGYTF. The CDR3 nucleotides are TGTGCCAGCTCCGAGTTGACAGGGACCCTTAACTATGGCTACACCTTC.

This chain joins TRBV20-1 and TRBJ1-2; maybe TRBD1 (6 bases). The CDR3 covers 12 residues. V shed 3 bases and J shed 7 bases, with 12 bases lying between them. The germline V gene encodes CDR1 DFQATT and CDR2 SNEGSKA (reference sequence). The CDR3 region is CSASRGAIGYTF. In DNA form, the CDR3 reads TGCAGTGCTAGTCGGGGGGCGATTGGCTACACCTTC.

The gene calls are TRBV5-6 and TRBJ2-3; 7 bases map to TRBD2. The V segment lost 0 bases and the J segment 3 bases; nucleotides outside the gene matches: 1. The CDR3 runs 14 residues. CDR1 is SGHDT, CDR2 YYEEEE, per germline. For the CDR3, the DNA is TGTGCCAGCAGCTTGGGGGAGGGGACAGATACGCAGTATTTT. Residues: CASSLGEGTDTQYF.

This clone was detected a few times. In DNA form, the CDR3 reads TGTGCCAGCAGCTTGGGACAGACCTCTGGAAACACCATATATTTT. Amino acid sequence: CASSLGQTSGNTIYF. The chain carries TRBV5-4 and TRBJ1-3; D possibly corresponds to TRBD1 (5 bases). The CDR3 spans 15 residues. V shed 0 bases and J shed 0 bases, with 7 bases lying between them. Germline CDR1 and CDR2: SGHNT and YYREEE (reference sequence).

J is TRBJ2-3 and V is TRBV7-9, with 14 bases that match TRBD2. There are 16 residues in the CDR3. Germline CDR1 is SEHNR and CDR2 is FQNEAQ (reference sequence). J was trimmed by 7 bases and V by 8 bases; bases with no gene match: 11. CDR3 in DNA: TGTGCCAGCCGAGCACCGGGACTAGCGGGGGTCAATACGCAGTATTTT. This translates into CASRAPGLAGVNTQYF.

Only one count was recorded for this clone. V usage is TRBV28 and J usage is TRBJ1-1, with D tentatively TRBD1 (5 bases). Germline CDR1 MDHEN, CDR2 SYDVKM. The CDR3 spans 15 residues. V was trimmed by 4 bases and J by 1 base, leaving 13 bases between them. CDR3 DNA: TGTGCCAGCAGTTCGAACAGGCGGGGGAACACTGAAGCTTTCTTT. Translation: CASSSNRRGNTEAFF.

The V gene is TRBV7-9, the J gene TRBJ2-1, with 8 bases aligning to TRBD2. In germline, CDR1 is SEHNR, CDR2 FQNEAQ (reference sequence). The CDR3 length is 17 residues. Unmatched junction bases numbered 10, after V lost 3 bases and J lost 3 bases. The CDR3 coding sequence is TGTGCCAGCAGCTTGGCCCCCGGGACTAGTGGCTACAATGAGCAGTTCTTC. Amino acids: CASSLAPGTSGYNEQFF. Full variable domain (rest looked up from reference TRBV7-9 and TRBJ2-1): DTGVSQNPRHKITKRGQNVTFRCDPISEHNRLYWYRQTLGQGPEFLTYFQNEAQLEKSRLLSDRFSAERPKGSFSTLEIQRTEQGDSAMYLCASSLAPGTSGYNEQFFGPGTRLTVL.